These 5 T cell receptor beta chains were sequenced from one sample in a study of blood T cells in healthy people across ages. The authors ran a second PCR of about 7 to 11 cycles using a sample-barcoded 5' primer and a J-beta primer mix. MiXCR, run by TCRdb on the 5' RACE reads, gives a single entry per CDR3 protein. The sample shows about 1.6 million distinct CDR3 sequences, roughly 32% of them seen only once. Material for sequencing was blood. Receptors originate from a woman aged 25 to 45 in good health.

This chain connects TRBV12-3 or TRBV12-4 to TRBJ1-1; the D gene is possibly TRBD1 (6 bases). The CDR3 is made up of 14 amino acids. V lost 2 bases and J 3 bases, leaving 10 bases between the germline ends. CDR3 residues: CASSLSEGDTEAFF. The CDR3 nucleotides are TGTGCCAGCAGTTTAAGCGAGGGGGACACTGAAGCTTTCTTT.

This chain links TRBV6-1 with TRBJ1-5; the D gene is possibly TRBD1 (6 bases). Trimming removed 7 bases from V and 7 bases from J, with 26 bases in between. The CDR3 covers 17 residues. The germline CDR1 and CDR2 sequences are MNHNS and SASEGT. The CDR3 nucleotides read TGTGCCAGCACTATATTCTACGTTACAGGGAGGGAGCAGCCCCAGCATTTT. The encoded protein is CASTIFYVTGREQPQHF.

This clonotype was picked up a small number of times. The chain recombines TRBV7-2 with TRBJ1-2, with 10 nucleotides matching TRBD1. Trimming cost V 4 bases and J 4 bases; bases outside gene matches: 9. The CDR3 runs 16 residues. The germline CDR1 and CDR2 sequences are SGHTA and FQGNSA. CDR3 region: CASSSPDRGPLYGYTF. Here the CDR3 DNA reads TGTGCCAGCAGCTCGCCTGACAGGGGGCCTCTCTATGGCTACACCTTC.

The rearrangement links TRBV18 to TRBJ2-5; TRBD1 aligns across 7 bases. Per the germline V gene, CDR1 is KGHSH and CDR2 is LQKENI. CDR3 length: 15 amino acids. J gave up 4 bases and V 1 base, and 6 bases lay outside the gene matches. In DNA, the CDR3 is TGTGCCAGCTCACCACGACCCGGGACAGCAGAGACCCAGTACTTC. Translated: CASSPRPGTAETQYF.

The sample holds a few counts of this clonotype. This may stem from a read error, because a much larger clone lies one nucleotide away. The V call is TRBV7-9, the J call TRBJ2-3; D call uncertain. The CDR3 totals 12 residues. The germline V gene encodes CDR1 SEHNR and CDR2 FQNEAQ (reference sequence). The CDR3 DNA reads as TGTGCCGGCAGCTTAGGTTCAGATACGCAGTATTTT. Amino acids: CAGSLGSDTQYF.